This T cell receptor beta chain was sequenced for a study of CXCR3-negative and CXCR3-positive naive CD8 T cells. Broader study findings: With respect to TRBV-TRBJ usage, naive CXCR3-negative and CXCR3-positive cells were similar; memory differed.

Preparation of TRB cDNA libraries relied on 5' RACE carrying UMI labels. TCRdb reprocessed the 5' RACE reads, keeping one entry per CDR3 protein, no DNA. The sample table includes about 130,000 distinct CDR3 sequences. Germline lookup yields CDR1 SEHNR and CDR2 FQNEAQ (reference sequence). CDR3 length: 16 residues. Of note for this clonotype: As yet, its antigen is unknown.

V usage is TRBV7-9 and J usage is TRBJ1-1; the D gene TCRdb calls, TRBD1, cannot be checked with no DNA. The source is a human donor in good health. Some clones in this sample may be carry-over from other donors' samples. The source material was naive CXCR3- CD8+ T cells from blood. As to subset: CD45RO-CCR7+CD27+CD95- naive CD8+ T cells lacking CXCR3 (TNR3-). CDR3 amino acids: CASSPGTGDFKSQAFF.